The source of this TCR beta chain is a study of cytomegalovirus exposure and HLA in healthy donors. Overall study results and limits: Later analysis showed TCR association rates varying by HLA locus, highest for DRB1 and lowest for HLA-C.

With 60 Vbeta and 13 Jbeta primers, the PCR was carried out. Method: immunoSEQ multiplex PCR; TCRdb's copy keeps in-frame clones and lacks some. The sample records around 150,000 clones, approximately 80% being singletons. As concerns this clone: Its antigen is as yet unknown.

Germline V gene data show CDR1 as MNHEY and CDR2 as SMNVEV (reference sequence). V lost 4 bases to trimming and J lost 2 bases; unmatched junction nucleotides: 12. The CDR3 contains 17 residues. The clonotype was recovered from a male donor in good health and CMV-seropositive. The source material was PBMCs. V and J are TRBV27 and TRBJ1-2; TRBD1 matches 8 bases. CDR3 bases: TGTGCCAGCAGTTCATACCCGGAGACAGGGGCAAACTATGGCTACACCTTC. Amino acid sequence: CASSSYPETGANYGYTF.